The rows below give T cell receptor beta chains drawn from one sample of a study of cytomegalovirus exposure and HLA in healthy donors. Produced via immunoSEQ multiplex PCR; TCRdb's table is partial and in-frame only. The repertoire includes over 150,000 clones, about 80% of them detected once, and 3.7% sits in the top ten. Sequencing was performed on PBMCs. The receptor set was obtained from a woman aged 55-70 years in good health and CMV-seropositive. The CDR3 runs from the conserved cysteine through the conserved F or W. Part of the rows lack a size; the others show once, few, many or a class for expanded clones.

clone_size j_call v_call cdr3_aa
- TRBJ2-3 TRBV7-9 CASSPRTSGRAPAEDTQYF
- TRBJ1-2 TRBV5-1 CASSLGSGEYGYTF
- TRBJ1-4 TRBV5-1 CASSGGQGAANEKLFF
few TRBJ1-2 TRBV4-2 CASSQEAAGGYGYTF
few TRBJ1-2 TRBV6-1 CASSGSSYGYTF
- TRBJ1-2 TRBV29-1 CSVTTGTANYGYTF
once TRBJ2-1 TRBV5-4 CASRLAGGSSYNEQFF
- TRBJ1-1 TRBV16 CASSRELEAFF
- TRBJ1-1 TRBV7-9 CSSSFTGVTEAFF
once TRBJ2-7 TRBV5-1 CASSLEGLYYEQYF
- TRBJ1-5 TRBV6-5 CASSYSGQGTYQPQHF
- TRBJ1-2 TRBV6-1 CASSESGRGGSKGYTF
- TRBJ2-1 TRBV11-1 CASRGGATSPTYNEQFF
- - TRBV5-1 CASSLALGLAVYEQYF
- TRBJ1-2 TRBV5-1 CASSLDFGTGDGYTF
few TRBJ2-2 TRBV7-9 CASSISGGTGELFF
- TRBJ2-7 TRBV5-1 CASSLTGSNYEQYF
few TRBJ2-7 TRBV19 CASSRAPYEQYF
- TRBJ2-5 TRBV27 CASSSKGTTKTQYF
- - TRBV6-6 CASSGHRDASYEQYF
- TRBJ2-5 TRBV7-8 CASRRLEGETQYF
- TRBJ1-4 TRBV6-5 CASSPSRPTNEKLFF
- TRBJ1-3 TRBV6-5 CASTGPSGNTIYF
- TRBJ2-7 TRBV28 CASSFGTTSYEQYF
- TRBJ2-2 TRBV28 CASSSGTGTTGELFF
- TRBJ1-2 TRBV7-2 CASSANNYGYTF
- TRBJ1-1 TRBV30 CAWRFRVNTEAFF
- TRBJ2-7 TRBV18 CASSPKAGGSGGEQYF
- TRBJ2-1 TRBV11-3 CASSLGMGGEQFF
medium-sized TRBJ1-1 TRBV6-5 CASSYSEGSAEAFF
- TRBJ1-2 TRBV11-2 CASSLGAGVNGYTF
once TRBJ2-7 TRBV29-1 CSVGTVVYEQYF
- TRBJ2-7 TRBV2 CASSGQGTYEQYF